This TCR beta chain was identified during a study of shared clonotypes between healthy human individuals. The overall study: Each donor had three CD4 naive, three CD4 memory, two CD8 naive and one CD8 memory plate. General study points: Around 5.3% of naive CD4 clonotypes were shared across four donors.

The table came from immunoSEQ multiplex PCR; TCRdb's copy has only in-frame clones and leaves some out. Among roughly 380,000 clones listed, 96% were seen once. Adult Caucasians living in Nashville, Tennessee made up all of the donors. This clone is a singleton in its sample. Its antigen is unknown. Per germline, CDR1 SGHNT and CDR2 YENEEA. V dropped 2 bases and J dropped 4 bases, with 20 bases sitting between them. The CDR3 extends over 18 amino acids. The rearrangement joins TRBV11-3 to TRBJ2-2, with D perhaps matching TRBD2 (6 bases). This TCR derives from a young man in good health. Sequences were obtained from memory CD8+ T cells sorted from blood. Subset in this sample: CD45RO+ cells pooled with CCR7-negative TemRA cells. The CDR3 spells CASSLNPIGRRSTGELFF. The CDR3 DNA follows: TGTGCCAGCAGCTTAAACCCGATTGGGAGGCGAAGCACCGGGGAGCTGTTTTTT.